This TCR beta chain was recovered during a study of T cell repertoires in cytomegalovirus infection. For the study at large: Recently identified HLA-C-restricted and well-studied HLA-B-restricted CMV epitopes were used. Indications came from public TCR beta signatures; they pointed to CMV infection and to a matching HLA type. The study, taken as a whole, reports: The ex vivo response showed dominance by HLA-C-restricted CMV-specific TCR beta clonotypes.

The CDR3 consists of 19 residues. CDR1 MGHRA and CDR2 YSYEKL come from the germline V gene. V was cut by 3 bases and J by 0 bases, with 23 bases left in between. TCRdb re-analysed the reads in MiXCR, keeping a single row per CDR3 protein. The table lists about 770,000 distinct CDR3 sequences, approximately 32% of them singletons, with over 10% in the top ten. A remark on this clonotype: What it binds is unknown.

The V gene is TRBV4-1, the J gene TRBJ1-1; D may be TRBD1 (5 bases). The sequence came from a human donor in good health (CMV status not recorded). Some clones in this sample may be carry-over from other donors' samples. The material was cultured CD8+ T cells from PBMCs, obtained from culture after CMV antigen stimulation. CDR3 in amino acids: CASSQDHSGGLLMNTEAFF. The CDR3 nucleotides are TGCGCCAGCAGCCAGGATCACTCCGGGGGACTTCTCATGAACACTGAAGCTTTCTTT.